One and the same sample provided the 26 T cell receptor beta chains below, sequenced in a study of blood T cell repertoires in COVID-19. The data were produced by immunoSEQ multiplex PCR, yet TCRdb's version contains in-frame clones alone and is incomplete. The table shows about 70,000 clones, with around 86% occurring only once. The source material was peripheral blood. The receptors were sampled from a man between 70 and 80 years old with active COVID-19.

The genes are TRBV4-3 and TRBJ2-7; 10 nucleotides align to TRBD1. Trimming took 4 bases from V and 1 from J; bases not matched to a gene: 4. CDR1 is LGHNA, CDR2 YSLEER, per germline. The CDR3 has 15 amino acids. For the CDR3, the DNA is TGCGCCAGCAGCCGAGACAGGGGGCTGTCCTACGAGCAGTACTTC. Amino acid sequence: CASSRDRGLSYEQYF.

The chain has TRBV27 and TRBJ1-2; D might be TRBD1 (5 bases). CDR1 is MNHEY, CDR2 SMNVEV, per germline (reference sequence). V lost 4 bases, J lost 2 bases, and 5 bases lay in between. The CDR3 runs to 12 residues. DNA of the CDR3: TGTGCCAGCAGTTCAGGGAACTATGGCTACACCTTC. Translation gives CASSSGNYGYTF.

This chain connects TRBV28 to TRBJ2-5; 15 bases fit TRBD2. Trimming took 6 bases from V and 9 from J; bases not matched to a gene: 8. This CDR3 spans 15 amino acids. The germline gives CDR1 MDHEN, CDR2 SYDVKM. CDR3 in amino acids: CASSRTSGREAAQYF. The CDR3 DNA is TGTGCCAGCAGCCGGACTAGCGGGAGGGAGGCGGCCCAGTACTTC.

The chain is built from TRBV7-2 and TRBJ2-2, with TRBD2 matching 8 bases. The CDR3 loop spans 15 amino acids. The V gene's germline CDR1 is SGHTA and CDR2 FQGNSA. The junction had 0 bases not matched to a gene; V was cut back by 3 bases and J by 0 bases. The CDR3 is CASSFSGANTGELFF. CDR3 sequence (DNA): TGTGCCAGCAGCTTTAGCGGGGCGAACACCGGGGAGCTGTTTTTT.

J is TRBJ1-5 and V is TRBV6-2 or TRBV6-3; D remains unclear. V lost 2 bases and J 1 base, leaving 6 bases between the germline ends. The CDR3 spans 14 residues. The V gene's germline CDR1 is MNHEY and CDR2 SVGEGT. The CDR3 sequence is CASSYPGSNQPQHF. The CDR3 nucleotides read TGTGCCAGCAGTTACCCGGGGAGCAATCAGCCCCAGCATTTT.

The rearrangement joins TRBV5-8 to TRBJ1-5; D is ambiguous. The CDR3 loop spans 15 amino acids. V was trimmed by 0 bases and J by 0 bases, leaving 7 bases between them. Germline V gives CDR1 SGHTS, CDR2 YDEGEE. CDR3 bases: TGTGCCAGCAGCTTGGGGCTTTATAGCAATCAGCCCCAGCATTTT. Its protein product is CASSLGLYSNQPQHF.

This chain uses TRBV30 with TRBJ1-5; the match to TRBD1 covers 10 bases. The germline V gene encodes CDR1 GTSNPN and CDR2 SVGIG (reference sequence). The CDR3 length is 14 residues. V dropped 5 bases and J dropped 5; count of bases not matched to a gene: 6. CDR3 in amino acids: CAWQTGQGYQPQHF. In DNA form, the CDR3 reads TGTGCCTGGCAAACGGGACAGGGGTATCAGCCCCAGCATTTT.

The V call is TRBV5-1, the J call TRBJ2-1; 9 positions match TRBD2. Germline V gene lookup returns CDR1 SGHRS and CDR2 YFSETQ. V shed 0 bases and J 5 bases; nucleotides not matched to a gene: 12. The CDR3 has 18 residues. This chain's CDR3 is CASSLVGTSPPLDNEQFF. The CDR3 nucleotides are TGCGCCAGCAGCTTGGTTGGGACTAGCCCTCCCCTGGACAATGAGCAGTTCTTC.

The chain recombines TRBV30 with TRBJ1-6, with TRBD1 identical over 9 bases. CDR1 and CDR2 (germline): GTSNPN, SVGIG (reference sequence). The CDR3 covers 13 residues. The junction had 6 bases not matched to a gene; V was cut back by 8 bases and J by 7 bases. The CDR3 nucleotides read TGTGCCGGGACAGGGCAAACCAATTCACCCCTCCACTTT. Protein product: CAGTGQTNSPLHF.

The rearrangement links TRBV27 to TRBJ2-7; 13 nucleotides line up with TRBD2. This CDR3 has 17 amino acids. CDR1 is MNHEY and CDR2 is SMNVEV in the germline V gene (reference sequence). V dropped 6 bases and J dropped 2; count of bases not matched to a gene: 10. The chain's CDR3 is CASSPGTSGMGTYEQYF. DNA of the CDR3: TGTGCCAGCAGCCCCGGGACTAGCGGGATGGGAACCTACGAGCAGTACTTC.

The V call is TRBV28, the J call TRBJ2-4; a possible D gene is TRBD1 (6 bases). Germline-derived CDR1 and CDR2 are MDHEN and SYDVKM. The CDR3 runs to 11 residues. Trimming removed 6 bases at V and 9 bases at J, with 9 bases between. CDR3 amino acids: CASSARGIQYF. The DNA for the CDR3 is TGTGCCAGCAGCGCCAGGGGCATTCAGTACTTC.

This chain joins TRBV6-5 and TRBJ2-7; maybe TRBD2 (6 bases). Per the germline V gene, CDR1 is MNHEY and CDR2 is SVGAGI. The CDR3 has 13 residues. The ends were cut back, 4 bases at V and 4 bases at J, with 11 bases in the middle. As DNA, the CDR3 is TGTGCCAGCAGTTCGGAGGGTGGGTACGAGCAGTACTTC. This gives the protein CASSSEGGYEQYF.

The gene calls are TRBV15 and TRBJ2-6; a weak D match, TRBD2 (5 bases). The germline V and J ends were trimmed by 2 bases and 2 bases, with 10 bases remaining between them. CDR1 is LNHNV and CDR2 is YYDKDF in the germline V gene (reference sequence). CDR3 length equals 16 residues. CDR3 in amino acids: CATSRPGSPGANVLTF. The CDR3 nucleotides are TGTGCCACCAGCAGACCGGGGAGTCCTGGGGCCAACGTCCTGACTTTC. Supplemented by reference TRBV15 and TRBJ2-6, the full variable domain reads DAMVIQNPRYQVTQFGKPVTLSCSQTLNHNVMYWYQQKSSQAPKLLFHYYDKDFNNEADTPDNFQSRRPNTSFCFLDIRSPGLGDTAMYLCATSRPGSPGANVLTFGAGSRLTVL.

The rearrangement links TRBV11-3 to TRBJ2-7; TRBD2 matches 7 bases. Germline assignment: CDR1 SGHNT and CDR2 YENEEA. This CDR3 is 14 amino acids long. Trimming took 5 bases from V and 6 from J; bases not matched to a gene: 10. The CDR3 reads CASSPGERGSEQYF. DNA for the CDR3: TGTGCCAGCAGCCCGGGGGAGCGGGGCAGCGAGCAGTACTTC.

This clone has only one observation. The V and J genes are TRBV6-6 and TRBJ2-1; 9 bases agree with TRBD1. The CDR3 sequence is 16 residues long. The germline gives CDR1 MNHNY, CDR2 SVGAGI (reference sequence). V dropped 6 bases and J dropped 10; count of bases not matched to a gene: 16. The CDR3, as DNA: TGTGCCAGCAGGCGCCCTGGGGACAGGGCCCAAGCGGAGCAGTTCTTC. Protein sequence: CASRRPGDRAQAEQFF.

The V call is TRBV19, the J call TRBJ2-3, with 11 bases identical to TRBD2. There are 20 residues in the CDR3. Germline values: CDR1 LNHDA, CDR2 SQIVND (reference sequence). Trimming at V came to 3 bases and at J to 2 bases, leaving 16 bases not matched to a gene. Here the CDR3 reads CASSMWAQTPGLADTDTQYF. Written as DNA, the CDR3 is TGTGCCAGTAGTATGTGGGCGCAGACACCGGGACTAGCGGACACAGATACGCAGTATTTT.

This chain joins TRBV7-2 and TRBJ2-1; the match to TRBD2 covers 10 bases. Germline CDR1 and CDR2: SGHTA and FQGNSA. With V trimmed by 1 base and J by 12 bases, 6 bases remained unmatched. The CDR3 consists of 14 residues. In DNA, the CDR3 is TGTGCCAGCAGCTTAGTAGGACTAGCGGAGGGGCAGTTCTTC. Protein product: CASSLVGLAEGQFF.

The chain has TRBV7-2 and TRBJ2-3, with 8 bases fitting TRBD1. The ends lost 5 bases at V and 11 bases at J; junction bases unmatched: 9. The CDR3 runs 13 residues. The germline CDR1 and CDR2 sequences are SGHTA and FQGNSA. As DNA, the CDR3 is TGTGCCAGCAGCCTCCCCGGGACAGGTGTGCAGTATTTT. This translates into CASSLPGTGVQYF.

The rearrangement uses TRBV30 and TRBJ1-6, with D unclear. The CDR3 sequence is 13 residues long. The V end was cut by 4 bases, the J end by 9 bases, with 13 bases between. The germline V gene encodes CDR1 GTSNPN and CDR2 SVGIG (reference sequence). The CDR3 region has the DNA TGTGCCTGGAACCCCAGTAGCCCTTCACCCCTCCACTTT. Encoded protein: CAWNPSSPSPLHF.

V usage is TRBV7-2 and J usage is TRBJ2-5; tentative D call: TRBD2 (6 bases). CDR3 length equals 14 residues. V was pared by 8 bases and J by 5 bases, with 18 bases between. Germline V gives CDR1 SGHTA, CDR2 FQGNSA. CDR3 nucleotides: TGTGCCAGCGCCCGCCGCGGGACGGGGGAGACCCAGTACTTC. It yields the protein CASARRGTGETQYF.

The V call is TRBV3-1 (or the pseudogene TRBV3-2), the J call TRBJ2-2, with D perhaps TRBD2 (5 bases). The CDR3 is 16 residues long. V shed 1 base and J shed 7 bases, with 16 bases lying between them. Germline V CDR1 and CDR2: LGHDT, YNNKEL (reference sequence). Here the CDR3 reads CASSQAGLATGGELFF. CDR3 coding DNA: TGTGCCAGCAGCCAAGCTGGGCTAGCCACGGGCGGGGAGCTGTTTTTT.

Of note for this clone: Other nucleotide sequences in the sample specify the same CDR3. This chain links TRBV9 with TRBJ2-4; TRBD1 matches at 8 bases. Germline V gene sequence: CDR1 SGDLS, CDR2 YYNGEE. Germline trimming cut 1 base from V and 3 bases from J; bases unmatched to any gene: 18. The CDR3 is made up of 20 amino acids. Here the CDR3 DNA reads TGTGCCAGCAGCGTACGCTGGGACAGGCCGACCTCCCTCGGCAAAAACATTCAGTACTTC. Protein sequence: CASSVRWDRPTSLGKNIQYF.

The sample holds one count of this clone. The gene calls are TRBV7-8 and TRBJ2-2; 9 positions match TRBD2. This CDR3 is 18 amino acids long. Germline V lookup: CDR1 SGHVS, CDR2 FQNEAQ. Unmatched junction bases numbered 11, after V lost 0 bases and J lost 6 bases. The CDR3 region is CASSLAVVAGAPSGELFF. The CDR3 DNA reads TGTGCCAGCAGCTTAGCGGTGGTAGCGGGAGCCCCGTCCGGGGAGCTGTTTTTT. The full variable domain, completed using reference TRBV7-8 and TRBJ2-2, is GAGVSQSPRYKVAKRGQDVALRCDPISGHVSLFWYQQALGQGPEFLTYFQNEAQLDKSGLPSDRFFAERPEGSVSTLKIQRTQQEDSAVYLCASSLAVVAGAPSGELFFGEGSRLTVL.

This chain joins TRBV7-2 and TRBJ2-7; 12 positions match TRBD2. V trimming: 6 bases; J trimming: 7 bases; junction bases outside the gene matches: 7. Germline CDR1 SGHTA, CDR2 FQGNSA. The CDR3 consists of 14 residues. CDR3 residues: CASSSLAGGGEQYF. The CDR3 DNA reads TGTGCCAGCAGTTCCCTAGCGGGAGGGGGGGAGCAGTACTTC.

There are a few counts of this clone. The V and J genes are TRBV9 and TRBJ2-3; D not resolved. CDR1 is SGDLS, CDR2 YYNGEE, per germline. V was clipped by 0 bases and J by 4 bases, with 12 bases between them. The CDR3 is 15 residues long. CDR3 in amino acids: CASSVASTPPDTQYF. CDR3 nucleotide sequence: TGTGCCAGCAGCGTAGCTAGTACTCCGCCAGATACGCAGTATTTT.

Notes on this clone: At one end the junction does not follow the germline gene, possibly because of a read error. The rearrangement joins TRBV7-7 to TRBJ2-1, with 8 bases that match TRBD2. The CDR3 consists of 13 residues. Germline-derived CDR1 and CDR2 are SSHAT and FNYEAQ (reference sequence). This CDR3 is CASSLAGLQEQFF. DNA for the CDR3: TGTGCTAGCAGCTTAGCGGGACTCCAGGAGCAGTTCTTC. Full variable domain (rest looked up from reference TRBV7-7 and TRBJ2-1): GAGVSQSPRYKVTKRGQDVTLRCDPISSHATLYWYQQALGQGPEFLTYFNYEAQPDKSGLPSDRFSAERPEGSISTLTIQRTEQRDSAMYRCASSLAGLQEQFFGPGTRLTVL.